The 9 T cell receptor beta chains reported below all come from one sample, sequenced in a study of T cells in Graves' hyperthyroidism and ophthalmopathy. Amplification yielded TCR beta CDR3 regions, with RNA transcripts as the source. Using the HTBI primer set, a first-round RT-PCR was run on the TCR CDR3. TCRdb re-derived calls from the multiplex PCR reads in MiXCR, one entry per CDR3 protein. The table shows hundreds of thousands of distinct CDR3 sequences, with about two fifths occurring only once. The material sequenced was blood. The receptors shown here come from a man younger than 35 with Graves' hyperthyroidism.

To note about this clonotype: This may come from a read error, since a much larger clone is one base off. This chain connects TRBV24-1 to TRBJ2-2; D unresolved. The CDR3 is 11 residues long. Germline-derived CDR1 and CDR2 are KGHDR and SFDVKD. The DNA of the CDR3 is TGTGCCACCATTGATACCGGGGAGCTGTTTTTT. Its protein is CATIDTGELFF.

This clonotype was recorded many times. The rearrangement links TRBV7-9 to TRBJ2-5; D gene unclear. In germline, CDR1 is SEHNR, CDR2 FQNEAQ (reference sequence). This CDR3 is built from 15 residues. V lost 1 base and J lost 1, with 10 bases in between. The CDR3 nucleotides are TGTGCCAGCAGCTTAGGACTGGGATTCCAAGAGACCCAGTACTTC. Encoded protein: CASSLGLGFQETQYF. The full variable domain, rest sourced from reference TRBV7-9 and TRBJ2-5, is DTGVSQNPRHKITKRGQNVTFRCDPISEHNRLYWYRQTLGQGPEFLTYFQNEAQLEKSRLLSDRFSAERPKGSFSTLEIQRTEQGDSAMYLCASSLGLGFQETQYFGPGTRLLVL.

In this sample, this clonotype turned up once. The chain employs TRBV3-1 and TRBJ2-7; D may match TRBD1 or TRBD2 (6 bases each). Germline CDR1 and CDR2: LGHDT and YNNKEL (reference sequence). Trimming left V 7 bases short and J 2 bases short, with 12 bases between. This CDR3 contains 13 residues. Here the CDR3 DNA reads TGTGCCAGCACGGGGGCCAGACCCTACGAGCAGTACTTC. Its protein is CASTGARPYEQYF.

This clonotype was picked up many times. The V gene is TRBV12-3 or TRBV12-4, the J gene TRBJ1-2; the D is unclear. The CDR3 has 11 residues. Trimming removed 2 bases from V and 6 bases from J, with 4 bases in between. CDR3 nucleotides: TGTGCCAGCAGTTTACGCGATGGCTACACCTTC. Its translation is CASSLRDGYTF.

The chain couples TRBV7-2 to TRBJ1-3; D gene uncertain. The CDR3 loop spans 15 amino acids. V was clipped by 2 bases and J by 4 bases, with 12 bases between them. Germline V lookup: CDR1 SGHTA, CDR2 FQGNSA. CDR3 in amino acids: CASSLLRGKGNTIYF. CDR3 DNA sequence: TGTGCCAGCAGCTTACTCCGTGGGAAAGGAAACACCATATATTTT.

In the case of this clonotype: A junction end diverges from the germline sequence, so it may reflect a read error. This chain links TRBV6-5 with TRBJ1-6; D is undetermined. The CDR3 has 14 residues. Germline V gene lookup returns CDR1 MNHEY and CDR2 SVGAGI. CDR3 loop: CASTGAGPNSPLHF. In nucleotides, the CDR3 is TGTGCTAGCACGGGCGCAGGACCTAATTCACCCCTCCACTTT.

This clonotype was detected a few times. V is TRBV29-1 and J is TRBJ1-3; D not resolved. The V end was cut by 3 bases, the J end by 8 bases, with 14 bases between. Germline CDR1 and CDR2: SQVTM and ANQGSEA. The CDR3 sequence is 13 residues long. Written as DNA, the CDR3 is TGCAGCGTTGATGAGGGAGGTTTGGACACCATATATTTT. It encodes CSVDEGGLDTIYF.

This clonotype was counted many times. The rearrangement links TRBV2 to TRBJ1-5; D gene ambiguous. The V gene lost 5 bases and the J gene lost 2 bases, with 13 bases spanning the gap. Germline V CDR1 and CDR2: SNHLY, FYNNEI. The CDR3 covers 15 residues. The CDR3 spells CASSNSVYGNQPQHF. Written as DNA, the CDR3 is TGTGCCAGCAGTAACTCGGTTTATGGCAATCAGCCCCAGCATTTT.

In its sample, this clonotype was seen many times. This chain joins TRBV10-3 and TRBJ1-1; no definite D call. V was cut by 0 bases and J by 7 bases, with 6 bases left in between. This CDR3 has 12 amino acids. The germline gives CDR1 ENHRY, CDR2 SYGVKD. The CDR3 spells CAISESEGEAFF. The CDR3 coding sequence is TGTGCCATCAGTGAGTCGGAAGGTGAAGCTTTCTTT.